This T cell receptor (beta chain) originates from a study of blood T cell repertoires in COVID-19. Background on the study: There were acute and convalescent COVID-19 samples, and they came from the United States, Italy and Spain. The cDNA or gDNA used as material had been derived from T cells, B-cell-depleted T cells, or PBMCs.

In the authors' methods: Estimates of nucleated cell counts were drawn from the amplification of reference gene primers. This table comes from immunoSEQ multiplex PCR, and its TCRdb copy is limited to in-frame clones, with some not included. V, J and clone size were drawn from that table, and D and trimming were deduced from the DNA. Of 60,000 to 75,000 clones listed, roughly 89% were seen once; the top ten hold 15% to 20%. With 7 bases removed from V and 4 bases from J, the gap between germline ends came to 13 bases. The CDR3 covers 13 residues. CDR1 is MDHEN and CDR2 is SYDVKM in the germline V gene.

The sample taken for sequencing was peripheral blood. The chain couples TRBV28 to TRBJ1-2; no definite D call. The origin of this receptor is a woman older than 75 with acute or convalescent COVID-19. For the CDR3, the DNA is TGTGCCAGCAATTACGGCAGGTCCTATGGCTACACCTTC. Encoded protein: CASNYGRSYGYTF.